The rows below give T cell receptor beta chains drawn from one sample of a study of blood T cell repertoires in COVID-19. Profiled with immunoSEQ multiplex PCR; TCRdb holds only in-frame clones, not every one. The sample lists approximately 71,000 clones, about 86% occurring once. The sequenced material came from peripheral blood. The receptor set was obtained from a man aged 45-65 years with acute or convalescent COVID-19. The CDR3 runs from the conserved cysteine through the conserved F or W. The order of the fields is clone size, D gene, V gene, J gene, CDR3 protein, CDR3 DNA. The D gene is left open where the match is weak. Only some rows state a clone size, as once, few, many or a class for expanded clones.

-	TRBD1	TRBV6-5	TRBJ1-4	CASSYSLGGGDEKLFF	TGTGCCAGCAGTTACTCGTTAGGGGGCGGTGACGAAAAACTGTTTTTT
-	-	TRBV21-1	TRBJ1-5	CASSIQTGMRPQPQHF	TGTGCCAGCAGCATTCAAACAGGGATGAGGCCACAGCCCCAGCATTTT
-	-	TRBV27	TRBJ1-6	CASSLGAPGSPLHF	TGTGCCAGCAGTTTAGGGGCTCCAGGGTCACCCCTCCACTTT
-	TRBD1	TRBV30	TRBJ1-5	CAWSVTGGDQPQHF	TGTGCCTGGAGTGTGACAGGGGGGGATCAGCCCCAGCATTTT
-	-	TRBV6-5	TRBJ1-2	CASGGAYGYTF	TGTGCCAGCGGAGGGGCCTATGGCTACACCTTC
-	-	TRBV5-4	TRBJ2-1	CASSLRGSPYNEQFF	TGTGCCAGCAGCTTGCGGGGTTCGCCCTACAATGAGCAGTTCTTC
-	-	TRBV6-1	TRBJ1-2	CASSETGRPLYGYTF	TGTGCCAGCAGTGAAACCGGCAGGCCGCTTTATGGCTACACCTTC
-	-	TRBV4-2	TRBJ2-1	CASSQRFRGLSYNEQFF	TGTGCCAGCAGCCAAAGATTCAGGGGCTTATCCTACAATGAGCAGTTCTTC
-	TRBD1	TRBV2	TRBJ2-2	CASSPDRAGGELFF	TGTGCCAGCAGTCCCGACAGGGCGGGCGGGGAGCTGTTTTTT
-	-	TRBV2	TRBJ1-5	CASTAQAPYSNQPQHF	TGTGCCAGCACCGCCCAGGCGCCGTATAGCAATCAGCCCCAGCATTTT
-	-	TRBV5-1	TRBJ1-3	CASSLDDGGGGNTIYF	TGCGCCAGCAGCTTGGACGACGGGGGTGGTGGAAACACCATATATTTT
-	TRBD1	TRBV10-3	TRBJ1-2	CAISYDRDNGYTF	TGTGCCATCAGTTACGACAGGGATAATGGCTACACCTTC
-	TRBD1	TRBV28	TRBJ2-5	CASSLALQGETQYF	TGTGCCAGCAGTTTGGCCCTACAGGGGGAGACCCAGTACTTC
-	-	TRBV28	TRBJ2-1	CASSFPLAYNEQFF	TGTGCCAGCAGTTTCCCCCTAGCCTACAATGAGCAGTTCTTC
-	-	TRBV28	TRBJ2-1	CASSREKLKFF	TGTGCCAGCAGTAGGGAGAAGCTGAAGTTCTTC
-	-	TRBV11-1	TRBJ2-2	CASTGRPGYGELFF	TGTGCCAGCACCGGGCGACCGGGGTACGGGGAGCTGTTTTTT
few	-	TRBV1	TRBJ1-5	CTSSHFAGTVRSASNQPQHF	TGCACCAGCAGCCATTTCGCCGGGACAGTTCGGTCGGCGAGCAATCAGCCCCAGCATTTT
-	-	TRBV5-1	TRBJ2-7	CASSPTQGRFDEQYF	TGCGCCAGCAGCCCTACCCAGGGTAGGTTCGACGAGCAGTACTTC
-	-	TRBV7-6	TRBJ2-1	CASSLDRSYYNEQFF	TGTGCCAGCAGCTTAGACAGGAGCTACTACAATGAGCAGTTCTTC
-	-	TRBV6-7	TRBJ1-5	CASSYWQVGNQPQHF	TGTGCCAGCAGTTACTGGCAGGTTGGCAATCAGCCCCAGCATTTT
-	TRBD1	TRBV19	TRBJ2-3	CASSNRGPITDTQYF	TGTGCCAGTAGCAACAGGGGGCCGATCACAGATACGCAGTATTTT
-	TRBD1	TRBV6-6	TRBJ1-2	CASSPGTGGFGYTF	TGTGCCAGCAGCCCCGGGACAGGGGGCTTTGGCTACACCTTC
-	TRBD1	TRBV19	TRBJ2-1	CASSFPGGLQFF	TGTGCCAGTAGTTTCCCAGGGGGTTTGCAGTTCTTC
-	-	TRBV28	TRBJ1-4	CASIKAVGEKLFF	TGTGCCAGCATTAAGGCGGTGGGTGAAAAACTGTTTTTT
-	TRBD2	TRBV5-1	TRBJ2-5	CASSSGLAGISGETQYF	TGCGCCAGCAGCTCGGGACTAGCGGGCATTAGTGGAGAGACCCAGTACTTC
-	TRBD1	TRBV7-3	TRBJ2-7	CASSLSGGDRGYEQYF	TGTGCCAGCAGCTTAAGTGGAGGGGACAGGGGCTACGAGCAGTACTTC
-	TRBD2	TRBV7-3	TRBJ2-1	CASSSQAGAGGYGEQFF	TGTGCCAGCAGCTCGCAAGCCGGAGCGGGAGGGTACGGTGAGCAGTTCTTC
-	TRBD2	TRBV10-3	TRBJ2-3	CATGTSGNQDTQYF	TGTGCCACTGGGACTAGCGGGAATCAAGATACGCAGTATTTT
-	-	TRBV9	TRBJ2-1	CASSATGTPYNEQFF	TGTGCCAGCAGCGCCACCGGGACTCCCTACAATGAGCAGTTCTTC
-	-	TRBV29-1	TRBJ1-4	CSVPDDGQRVLFF	TGCAGCGTTCCAGACGACGGACAGAGGGTGCTGTTTTTT
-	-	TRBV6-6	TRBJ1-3	CASSKLQNSGNTIYF	TGTGCCAGCAGTAAGTTGCAGAACTCTGGAAACACCATATATTTT
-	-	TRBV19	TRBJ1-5	CASSRQGNQPQHF	TGTGCCAGTAGTAGACAGGGCAATCAGCCCCAGCATTTT
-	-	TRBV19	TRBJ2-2	CASSSQGAGELFF	TGTGCCAGTAGTTCACAGGGCGCCGGGGAGCTGTTTTTT
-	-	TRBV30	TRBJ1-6	CAWLARPDSPLHF	TGTGCCTGGCTCGCTAGGCCGGATTCACCCCTCCACTTT
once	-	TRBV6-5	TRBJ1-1	CASRDRLYTEAFF	TGTGCCAGCAGGGACAGACTTTACACTGAAGCTTTCTTT
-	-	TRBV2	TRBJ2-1	CASMKSGEQFF	TGTGCCAGCATGAAGTCGGGTGAGCAGTTCTTC
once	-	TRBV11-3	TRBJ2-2	CASSLGAPNTGELFF	TGTGCCAGCAGCTTAGGGGCCCCGAACACCGGGGAGCTGTTTTTT
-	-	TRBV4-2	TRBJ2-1	CASSQASGFYNEQFF	TGTGCCAGCAGCCAAGCCAGCGGGTTCTACAATGAGCAGTTCTTC
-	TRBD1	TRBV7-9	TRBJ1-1	CASSLGQGPTEAFF	TGTGCCAGCAGCTTAGGACAGGGGCCCACTGAAGCTTTCTTT
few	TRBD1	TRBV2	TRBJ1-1	CASSRTGDTEAFF	TGTGCCAGCAGCCGGACAGGGGACACTGAAGCTTTCTTT
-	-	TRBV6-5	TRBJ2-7	CASSYQGPIGGYEQYF	TGTGCCAGCAGTTATCAAGGGCCTATTGGAGGCTACGAGCAGTACTTC
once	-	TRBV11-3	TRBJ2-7	CASSLDVAAYEQYF	TGTGCCAGCAGCTTAGATGTCGCGGCCTACGAGCAGTACTTC
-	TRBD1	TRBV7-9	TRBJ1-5	CASSLARDGTGNNQPQHF	TGTGCCAGCAGCTTAGCCCGAGATGGGACAGGGAACAATCAGCCCCAGCATTTT
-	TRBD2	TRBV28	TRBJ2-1	CASRPASGAHLYNEQFF	TGTGCCAGCAGACCAGCTAGCGGGGCCCATCTCTACAATGAGCAGTTCTTC
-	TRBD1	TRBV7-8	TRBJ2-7	CASSSGTGSYEQYF	TGTGCCAGCAGCTCGGGGACAGGATCCTACGAGCAGTACTTC
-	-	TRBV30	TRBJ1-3	CAWSNRVHTIYF	TGTGCCTGGAGTAACAGGGTGCACACCATATATTTT
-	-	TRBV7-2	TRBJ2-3	CASSLEGSTDTQYF	TGTGCCAGCAGCTTAGAGGGGAGCACAGATACGCAGTATTTT
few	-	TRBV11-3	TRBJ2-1	CASSPPLGDEQFF	TGTGCCAGCAGCCCCCCATTAGGGGATGAGCAGTTCTTC
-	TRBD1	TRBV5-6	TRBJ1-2	CASSYGTGNYGYTF	TGTGCCAGCAGCTACGGGACAGGGAACTATGGCTACACCTTC
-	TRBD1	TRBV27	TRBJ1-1	CASSSGQSNTEAFF	TGTGCCAGCAGTTCGGGACAGTCAAACACTGAAGCTTTCTTT
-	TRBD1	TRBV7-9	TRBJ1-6	CASSFRTGGKSPLHF	TGTGCCAGCAGCTTCCGGACAGGGGGCAAATCACCCCTCCACTTT
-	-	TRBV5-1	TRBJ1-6	CASSLDRDNSPLHF	TGCGCCAGCAGCTTGGACAGGGACAATTCACCCCTCCACTTT
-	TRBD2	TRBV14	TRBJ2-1	CASSPNPLAGKQFF	TGTGCCAGCAGCCCCAACCCACTAGCGGGGAAGCAGTTCTTC
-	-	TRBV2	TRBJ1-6	CASSSGNSPLHF	TGTGCCAGCAGTTCAGGGAATTCACCCCTCCACTTT
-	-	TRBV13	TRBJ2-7	CASSLIGYEQYF	TGTGCCAGCAGCCTGATCGGCTACGAGCAGTACTTC
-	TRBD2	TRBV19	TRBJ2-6	CARPRTSDDSGANVLTF	TGTGCCAGACCGCGGACTAGCGACGACTCTGGGGCCAACGTCCTGACTTTC
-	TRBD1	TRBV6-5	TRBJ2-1	CASSHGTGSDQFF	TGTGCCAGCAGTCACGGGACAGGGTCCGATCAGTTCTTC